This TCR beta chain was profiled in a study of T-cell reconstitution after alpha-beta-depleted transplantation in children. Concerning this clonotype itself: Its specificity is not known.

Unique molecular identifiers featured in how the TCRbeta library was prepared. TCRdb reanalysed the PCR reads using MiXCR and keeps one entry per CDR3 protein. The data contain about 110,000 distinct CDR3 sequences, 10% of them singletons. Study-wide points: About two months after transplant, alpha-beta T cells reportedly came from several hundred expanded graft clones. Surviving thymic progenitors and recipient T cells were the source of high TCRbeta diversity at day 60 in some patients. T-cell counts and diversity were attributed mostly to newly produced T cells one year after transplant.

Germline V gives CDR1 MNHEY, CDR2 SMNVEV (reference sequence). The length of the CDR3 is 14 residues. After removal of 2 bases from V and 3 bases from J, the junction contained 4 bases not matched to a gene. The source is a boy younger than 10 with acute lymphoblastic leukemia, due to receive a stem cell transplant. The rearrangement links TRBV27 to TRBJ2-7; 7 bases are a match to TRBD2. Sample: PBMCs, taken before TCRalphabeta/CD19-depleted stem cell transplant. Here the CDR3 DNA reads TGTGCCAGCAGTTTAACGGCTAGCGGCTACGAGCAGTACTTC. This encodes CASSLTASGYEQYF.